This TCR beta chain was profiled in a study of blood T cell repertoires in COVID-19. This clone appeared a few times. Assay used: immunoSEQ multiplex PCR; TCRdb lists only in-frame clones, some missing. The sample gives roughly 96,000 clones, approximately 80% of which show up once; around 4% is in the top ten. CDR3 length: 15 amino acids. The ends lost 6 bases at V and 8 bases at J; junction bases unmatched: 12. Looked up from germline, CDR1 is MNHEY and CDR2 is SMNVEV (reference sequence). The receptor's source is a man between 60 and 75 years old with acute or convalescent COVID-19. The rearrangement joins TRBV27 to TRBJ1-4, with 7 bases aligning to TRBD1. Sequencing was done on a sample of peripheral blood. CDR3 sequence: CASRDRAFLGEKLFF. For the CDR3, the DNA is TGTGCCAGCAGAGACAGGGCTTTTTTGGGGGAAAAACTGTTTTTT.